A single sample gave rise to the 21 T cell receptor beta chains below, sequenced in a study of neoadjuvant anti-PD-1 for oral cavity cancer. The method was immunoSEQ multiplex PCR; TCRdb's version includes in-frame clones alone and lacks a portion of them. The table lists about 12,000 clones, around 66% of them singletons. Specimen: PBMCs, collected before nivolumab (anti-PD-1) treatment. The receptor source for this set is a person aged 40-85 years with oral cavity squamous cell carcinoma.

The CDR3 DNA sequence: TGTGCCAGCAGCTCCCCTAGTAGTTATGAGCAGTTCTTC. Translated: CASSSPSSYEQFF. The rearrangement joins TRBV7-6 to TRBJ2-1; no definite D call. CDR1 and CDR2 from the germline V gene are SGHVS and FNYEAQ. The CDR3 runs 13 residues. The ends were cut back, 4 bases at V and 8 bases at J, with 12 bases in the middle.

This clone was observed once. Its ends do not fully match the called genes, so a read error is possible. The chain uses TRBV6-1 and TRBJ1-2; D is unclear. The CDR3 extends over 12 amino acids. CDR1 is MNHNS and CDR2 is SASEGT in the germline V gene. DNA of the CDR3: TGTGCCAGCAGTGAAGCGGGGAGGGCAAGACTATTC. Its translation is CASSEAGRARLF.

This clone was seen only once. This chain uses TRBV7-9 with TRBJ1-1, with D maybe TRBD1 (5 bases). The germline V gene has CDR1 SEHNR and CDR2 FQNEAQ (reference sequence). Trimming stripped 4 bases from V and 5 bases from J, with 5 bases between. The length of the CDR3 is 11 residues. The CDR3 reads CASSWGTEAFF. The CDR3 nucleotides read TGTGCCAGCAGCTGGGGGACTGAAGCTTTCTTT.

This chain uses TRBV9 with TRBJ2-7; D gene uncertain. This CDR3 has 14 residues. The germline CDR1 and CDR2 sequences are SGDLS and YYNGEE. The V end lost 2 bases, the J end lost 0 bases, and 9 bases lay between the germline ends. This chain's CDR3 is CASSVVATSYEQYF. CDR3 DNA sequence: TGTGCCAGCAGCGTGGTTGCTACCTCCTACGAGCAGTACTTC.

This clone has just one count. The J gene is TRBJ2-7, the V gene TRBV2; TRBD1 matches 8 bases. Trimming at V came to 5 bases and at J to 2 bases, leaving 8 bases not matched to a gene. In germline, CDR1 is SNHLY, CDR2 FYNNEI. The CDR3 has 15 residues. The CDR3 loop reads CASSSPGQVPYEQYF. For the CDR3, the DNA is TGTGCCAGCAGTTCCCCGGGACAGGTCCCCTACGAGCAGTACTTC.

The J gene is TRBJ1-6, the V gene TRBV18; 8 positions agree with TRBD1. V was clipped by 3 bases and J by 10 bases; unmatched bases: 20. The CDR3 runs 19 residues. The V gene's germline CDR1 is KGHSH and CDR2 LQKENI. CDR3: CASSPPNADRGTVGSPLHF. The CDR3 bases are TGTGCCAGCTCACCTCCCAATGCCGACAGGGGAACGGTAGGATCACCCCTCCACTTT.

This clone appeared once. The chain uses TRBV27 and TRBJ2-1, with 8 nucleotides matching TRBD2. The germline V gene encodes CDR1 MNHEY and CDR2 SMNVEV (reference sequence). The CDR3 length is 15 residues. V was pared by 2 bases and J by 4 bases, with 4 bases of the junction left unmatched. CDR3 DNA sequence: TGTGCCAGCAGTTTAGGGCGGGGGGTTTACAATGAGCAGTTCTTC. Protein: CASSLGRGVYNEQFF.

This clone was recorded a few times. V gene TRBV7-8 combines with J gene TRBJ1-3; no clear D gene. Between the trimmed V and J ends, which lost 6 bases and 0 bases, there was a span of 9 bases. The CDR3 loop spans 14 amino acids. Per germline, CDR1 SGHVS and CDR2 FQNEAQ. The CDR3 region is CASSIRSSGNTIYF. CDR3 nucleotides: TGTGCCAGCAGTATACGTAGCTCTGGAAACACCATATATTTT. The variable domain in full, completed from reference TRBV7-8 and TRBJ1-3, reads GAGVSQSPRYKVAKRGQDVALRCDPISGHVSLFWYQQALGQGPEFLTYFQNEAQLDKSGLPSDRFFAERPEGSVSTLKIQRTQQEDSAVYLCASSIRSSGNTIYFGEGSWLTVV.

The chain recombines TRBV27 with TRBJ2-3, with D possibly TRBD2 on 5 matching bases. Trimming left V 2 bases short and J 2 bases short, with 17 bases between. The germline V gene encodes CDR1 MNHEY and CDR2 SMNVEV (reference sequence). The CDR3 is 17 residues long. CDR3 residues: CASSLRLGSGYTDTQYF. Written as DNA, the CDR3 is TGTGCCAGCAGTTTAAGGTTAGGGTCGGGGTACACAGATACGCAGTATTTT.

CDR3 loop: CASSWDGKTSSTIYF. The CDR3, as DNA: TGTGCCAGTAGCTGGGACGGAAAAACGAGTAGCACCATATATTTT. V and J are TRBV19 and TRBJ1-3; D perhaps matches TRBD1 (5 bases). Germline-derived CDR1 and CDR2 are LNHDA and SQIVND (reference sequence). This CDR3 contains 15 residues. V lost 6 bases and J lost 9, with 21 bases in between. Combining the CDR3 with reference TRBV19 and TRBJ1-3 gives the whole variable domain DGGITQSPKYLFRKEGQNVTLSCEQNLNHDAMYWYRQDPGQGLRLIYYSQIVNDFQKGDIAEGYSVSREKKESFPLTVTSAQKNPTAFYLCASSWDGKTSSTIYFGEGSWLTVV.

J is TRBJ1-4 and V is TRBV27; D possibly corresponds to TRBD1 (6 bases). Germline assignment: CDR1 MNHEY and CDR2 SMNVEV (reference sequence). The CDR3 totals 18 residues. V gave up 5 bases and J gave up 0 bases, with 19 bases separating them. DNA of the CDR3: TGTGCCAGCAGTCCTCAGGGGTATACGCCCTCAACTAATGAAAAACTGTTTTTT. It specifies CASSPQGYTPSTNEKLFF.

There are a few counts of this clone. This chain's CDR3 is CASRQRSNYGYTF. CDR3 coding DNA: TGTGCCAGCAGACAACGATCAAACTATGGCTACACCTTC. This chain links TRBV28 with TRBJ1-2; D unclear. The V end lost 6 bases, the J end lost 2 bases, and 10 bases lay between the germline ends. This CDR3 spans 13 amino acids. Germline CDR1 and CDR2: MDHEN and SYDVKM.

CDR3 DNA sequence: TGTGCCAGCAGCTTAGAGATCTACGAGCAGTACTTC. Translated: CASSLEIYEQYF. This chain joins TRBV11-2 and TRBJ2-7; D call uncertain. Germline V lookup: CDR1 SGHAT, CDR2 FQNNGV. V dropped 0 bases and J dropped 3 bases, with 3 bases sitting between them. CDR3 length: 12 residues.

The chain combines TRBV19 with TRBJ1-2; D is ambiguous. Germline CDR1 reads LNHDA; CDR2 reads SQIVND (reference sequence). CDR3 length: 12 amino acids. Trimming pared 3 bases from V and 5 bases from J, leaving 7 bases between. The CDR3 reads CASSMGGYGYTF. The CDR3 DNA reads TGTGCCAGTAGTATGGGCGGTTATGGCTACACCTTC.

The chain recombines TRBV5-1 with TRBJ1-1, with 8 nucleotides matching TRBD1. The CDR3 sequence is 15 residues long. Germline CDR1 reads SGHRS; CDR2 reads YFSETQ. Trimming removed 3 bases from V and 4 bases from J; junction bases left unmatched: 8. In nucleotides, the CDR3 is TGCGCCAGCAGCTCCCGGCTGGGACAGGCCACTGAAGCTTTCTTT. This translates into CASSSRLGQATEAFF.

The chain recombines TRBV4-1 with TRBJ2-1, with 10 bases lining up with TRBD2. Trimming removed 3 bases from V and 7 bases from J; junction bases left unmatched: 12. CDR1 is MGHRA and CDR2 is YSYEKL in the germline V gene. This CDR3 comprises 17 residues. CDR3 sequence: CASSQERAGGRRNEQFF. The CDR3 DNA is TGCGCCAGCAGCCAGGAGAGAGCGGGGGGGAGAAGGAATGAGCAGTTCTTC.

This chain uses TRBV19 with TRBJ1-1, with D possibly TRBD1 on 5 matching bases. V dropped 5 bases and J dropped 6 bases, with 28 bases sitting between them. This CDR3 has 18 residues. Germline assignment: CDR1 LNHDA and CDR2 SQIVND (reference sequence). The CDR3 DNA reads TGTGCCAGTAGTTATCAGGGTAATCCCCTCATGGGTCCCCCTGAAGCTTTCTTT. Encoded protein: CASSYQGNPLMGPPEAFF.

The rearrangement joins TRBV5-6 to TRBJ1-5, with unresolved D. Germline CDR1 and CDR2: SGHDT and YYEEEE. The CDR3 has 15 amino acids. Trimming took off 0 bases at V and 3 bases at J, with 10 bases between the two ends. CDR3 amino acids: CASSLGTSLNQPQHF. CDR3 sequence (DNA): TGTGCCAGCAGCTTGGGAACGAGCCTCAATCAGCCCCAGCATTTT. Together with reference TRBV5-6 and TRBJ1-5, the CDR3 gives the full variable domain: DAGVTQSPTHLIKTRGQQVTLRCSPKSGHDTVSWYQQALGQGPQFIFQYYEEEERQRGNFPDRFSGHQFPNYSSELNVNALLLGDSALYLCASSLGTSLNQPQHFGDGTRLSIL.

This clone was seen a handful of times. The rearrangement links TRBV18 to TRBJ2-2; D is ambiguous. The CDR3 has 14 residues. CDR1 KGHSH and CDR2 LQKENI come from the germline V gene. Trimming took off 3 bases at V and 5 bases at J, with 10 bases between the two ends. In nucleotides, the CDR3 is TGTGCCAGCTCACCTGGAACCCGGACCGGGGAGCTGTTTTTT. Protein sequence: CASSPGTRTGELFF.

V and J are TRBV6-1 and TRBJ2-5; tentative D call: TRBD2 (5 bases). The CDR3 runs to 13 residues. Germline V lookup: CDR1 MNHNS, CDR2 SASEGT. The V end lost 7 bases, the J end lost 2 bases, and 11 bases lay between the germline ends. CDR3 in DNA: TGTGCCAGCAAATTTACTAGACAAGAGACCCAGTACTTC. Translated: CASKFTRQETQYF.

The chain links TRBV4-2 to TRBJ2-1; 9 nucleotides align to TRBD2. The CDR3 spans 19 residues. The V segment lost 1 base and the J segment 2 bases; nucleotides outside the gene matches: 12. Germline CDR1 and CDR2: LGHNA and YNFKEQ. CDR3 sequence (DNA): TGTGCCAGCAGCCAAGGGTTAGCGGGGGCCTCTATCCCCTACAATGAGCAGTTCTTC. Translated: CASSQGLAGASIPYNEQFF.